This T cell receptor beta chain was captured by sequencing in a study of T cell changes during pregnancy in multiple sclerosis. This clone was counted between two and nine times. This same CDR3 is encoded by further DNA sequences in the sample. Sequenced by immunoSEQ multiplex PCR; TCRdb stores in-frame clones only, minus some. The profile covers tens of thousands of clones, with around 93% appearing a single time and around 2.6% taken by the ten largest. CDR1 SGHTA and CDR2 FQGTGA come from the germline V gene. The CDR3 length is 14 residues. V gave up 2 bases and J gave up 2 bases, with 9 bases separating them.

This specimen consisted of CD8+ T cells from peripheral blood mononuclear cells, obtained in the second trimester of pregnancy. The source is a female donor with multiple sclerosis, enrolled in a pregnancy study. The gene calls are TRBV7-3 and TRBJ1-1; D possibly corresponds to TRBD1 (5 bases). The CDR3 reads CASSLHQGNTEAFF. CDR3 nucleotides: TGTGCCAGCAGCTTACATCAGGGAAACACTGAAGCTTTCTTT.